This T cell receptor beta chain appears in the sequencing data of a study of T-cell reconstitution after alpha-beta-depleted transplantation in children. This clonotype came up a few times. TCRbeta library preparation incorporated unique molecular identifiers. TCRdb itself ran the PCR reads through MiXCR, one entry per CDR3 protein. The sample carries nearly 400,000 distinct CDR3 sequences, around 21% recorded once. CDR1 and CDR2 (germline): LNHNV, YYDKDF (reference sequence). V was pared by 3 bases and J by 4 bases, with 9 bases between. The CDR3 loop spans 13 amino acids. The chain is built from TRBV15 and TRBJ2-5, with D perhaps matching TRBD2 (5 bases). The receptor was derived from a human donor who donated a stem cell graft to a child with acute myeloid leukemia. The material was PBMCs from the stem cell graft donor, obtained from the stem cell graft. Written as DNA, the CDR3 is TGTGCCACCAGCAGGGTTCGGGGAGAGACCCAGTACTTC. Translating gives CATSRVRGETQYF.